This TCR beta chain was identified during a study of T cells in Graves' hyperthyroidism and ophthalmopathy. Study-wide context: Peripheral blood draws took place at initial diagnosis, ahead of any treatment. Study results and caveats: Onset of ophthalmopathy came a median approximately 6.9 months after the model predicted it. Stable hyperthyroidism was separated from ophthalmopathy by a model based on 13 V-J features.

Clinical symptoms, serum thyroxine, TRAb, thyroid ultrasound and orbital computed tomography established diagnosis. The CDR3 has 12 amino acids. CDR1 and CDR2 from the germline V gene are MDHEN and SYDVKM. The germline V and J ends were trimmed by 7 bases and 3 bases, with 10 bases remaining between them. Amplification targeted TCR beta CDR3 regions from RNA transcripts. TCR CDR3 regions were first amplified by RT-PCR with HTBI primers. TCRdb independently ran MiXCR on the multiplex PCR reads; one entry per CDR3 protein. The sample consists of 250,000 to 300,000 distinct CDR3 sequences, around 15% of them appearing once. This clonotype was seen at least ten times. Antigen: not known.

This clonotype was sampled from a woman between 35 and 50 years old with Graves' hyperthyroidism. Sequencing was carried out using blood. The gene calls are TRBV28 and TRBJ2-7; D is unclear. Here the CDR3 reads CASTTSDYEQYF. The CDR3 bases are TGTGCCAGCACGACCTCCGACTACGAGCAGTACTTC.